This T cell receptor (beta chain) emerged from a study of shared clonotypes between healthy human individuals. Generated by immunoSEQ multiplex PCR, the TCRdb table keeps only in-frame clones and is missing some. The sample yields about 1 million clones, about three quarters seen once. The CDR3 consists of 13 residues. Trimming took 0 bases from V and 3 from J, leaving 5 bases between them. The V gene's germline CDR1 is MNHNY and CDR2 SVGAGI (reference sequence). Remarks on this clone: This may stem from a read error, because a much larger clone lies one nucleotide away.

This chain connects TRBV6-6 to TRBJ1-1; D gene uncertain. The source material was memory CD4+ T cells sorted from blood. The subset here: CD45RA-negative fraction. This receptor was identified in a man younger than 30 in good health. The CDR3 loop reads CASSYSTHTEAFF. The CDR3 region has the DNA TGTGCCAGCAGTTACTCGACGCACACTGAAGCTTTCTTT.